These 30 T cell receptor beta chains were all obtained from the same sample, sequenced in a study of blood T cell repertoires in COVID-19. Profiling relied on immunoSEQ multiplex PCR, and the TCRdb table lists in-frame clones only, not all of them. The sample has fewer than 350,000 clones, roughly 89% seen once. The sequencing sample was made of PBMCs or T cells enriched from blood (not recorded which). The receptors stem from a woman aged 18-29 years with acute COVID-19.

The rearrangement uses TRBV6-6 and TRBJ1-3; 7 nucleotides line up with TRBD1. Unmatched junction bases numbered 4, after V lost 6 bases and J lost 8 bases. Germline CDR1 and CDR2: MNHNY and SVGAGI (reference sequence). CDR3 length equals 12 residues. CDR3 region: CASRDRVYTIYF. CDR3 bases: TGTGCCAGCAGAGACAGGGTGTACACCATATATTTT.

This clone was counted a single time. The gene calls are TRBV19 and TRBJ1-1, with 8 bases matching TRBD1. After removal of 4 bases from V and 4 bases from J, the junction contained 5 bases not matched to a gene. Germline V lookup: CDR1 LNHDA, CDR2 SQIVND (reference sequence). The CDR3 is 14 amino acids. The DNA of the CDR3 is TGTGCCAGTAGTAGCAGACAGGGGACCACTGAAGCTTTCTTT. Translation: CASSSRQGTTEAFF.

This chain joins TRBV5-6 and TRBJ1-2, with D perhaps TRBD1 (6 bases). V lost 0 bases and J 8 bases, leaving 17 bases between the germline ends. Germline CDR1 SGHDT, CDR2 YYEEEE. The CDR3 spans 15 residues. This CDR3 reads CASSLEAVQGEGYTF. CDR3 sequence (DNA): TGTGCCAGCAGCTTGGAGGCGGTACAGGGCGAGGGCTACACCTTC.

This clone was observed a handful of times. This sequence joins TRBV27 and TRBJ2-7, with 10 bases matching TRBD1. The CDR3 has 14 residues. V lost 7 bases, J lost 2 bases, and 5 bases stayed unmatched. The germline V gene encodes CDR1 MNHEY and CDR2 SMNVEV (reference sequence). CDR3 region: CASTRGQGTYEQYF. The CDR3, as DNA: TGTGCCAGCACCCGGGGACAGGGGACCTACGAGCAGTACTTC.

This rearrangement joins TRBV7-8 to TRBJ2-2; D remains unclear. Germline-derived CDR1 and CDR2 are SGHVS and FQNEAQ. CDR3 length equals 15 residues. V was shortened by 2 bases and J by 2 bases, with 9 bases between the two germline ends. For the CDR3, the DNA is TGTGCCAGCAGCTTATGGGCCCGCAACACCGGGGAGCTGTTTTTT. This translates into CASSLWARNTGELFF.

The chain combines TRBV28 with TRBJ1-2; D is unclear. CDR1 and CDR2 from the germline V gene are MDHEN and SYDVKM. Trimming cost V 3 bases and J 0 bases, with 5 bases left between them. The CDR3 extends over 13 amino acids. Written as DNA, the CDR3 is TGTGCCAGCAGTTTTTCGTCTAACTATGGCTACACCTTC. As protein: CASSFSSNYGYTF.

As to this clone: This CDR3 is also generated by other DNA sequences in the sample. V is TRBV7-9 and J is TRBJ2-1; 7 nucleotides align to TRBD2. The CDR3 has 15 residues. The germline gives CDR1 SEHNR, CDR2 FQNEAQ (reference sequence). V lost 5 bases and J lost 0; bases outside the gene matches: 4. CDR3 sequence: CASSPSGTSYNEQFF. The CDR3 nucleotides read TGTGCCAGCAGCCCAAGCGGGACCTCCTACAATGAGCAGTTCTTC.

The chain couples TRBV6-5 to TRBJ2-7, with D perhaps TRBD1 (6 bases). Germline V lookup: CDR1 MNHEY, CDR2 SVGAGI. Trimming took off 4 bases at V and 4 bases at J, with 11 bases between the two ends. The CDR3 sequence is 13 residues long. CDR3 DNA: TGTGCCAGCAGTTTCGACAGGACATACGAGCAGTACTTC. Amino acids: CASSFDRTYEQYF.

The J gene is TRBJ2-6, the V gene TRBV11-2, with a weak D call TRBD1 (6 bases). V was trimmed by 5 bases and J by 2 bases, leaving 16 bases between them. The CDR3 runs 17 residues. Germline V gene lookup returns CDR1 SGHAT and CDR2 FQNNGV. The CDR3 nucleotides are TGTGCCAGCAGCCACCTCTTTAACAGGGCTGGGGCCAACGTCCTGACTTTC. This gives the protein CASSHLFNRAGANVLTF.

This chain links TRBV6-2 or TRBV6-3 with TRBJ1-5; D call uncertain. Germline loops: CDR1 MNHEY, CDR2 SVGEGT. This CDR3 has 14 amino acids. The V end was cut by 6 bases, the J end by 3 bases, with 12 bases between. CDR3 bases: TGTGCCAGCAGCCACTTGAACCCCAATCAGCCCCAGCATTTT. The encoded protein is CASSHLNPNQPQHF.

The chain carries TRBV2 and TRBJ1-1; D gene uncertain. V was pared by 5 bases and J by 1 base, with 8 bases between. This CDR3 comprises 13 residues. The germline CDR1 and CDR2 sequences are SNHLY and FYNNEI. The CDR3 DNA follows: TGTGCCAGCAGTCAGGAGGGGAACACTGAAGCTTTCTTT. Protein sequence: CASSQEGNTEAFF.

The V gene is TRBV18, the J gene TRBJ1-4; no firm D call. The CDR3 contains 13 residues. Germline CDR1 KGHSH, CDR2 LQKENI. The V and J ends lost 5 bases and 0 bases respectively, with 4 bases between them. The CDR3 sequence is CASSTATNEKLFF. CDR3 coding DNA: TGTGCCAGCTCAACTGCAACTAATGAAAAACTGTTTTTT.

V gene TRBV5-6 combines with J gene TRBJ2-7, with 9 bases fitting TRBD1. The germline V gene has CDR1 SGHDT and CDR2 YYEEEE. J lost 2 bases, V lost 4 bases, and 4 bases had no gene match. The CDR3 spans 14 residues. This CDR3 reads CASSAGQGTYEQYF. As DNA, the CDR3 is TGTGCCAGCAGCGCGGGACAGGGAACCTACGAGCAGTACTTC. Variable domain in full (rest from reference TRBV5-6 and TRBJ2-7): DAGVTQSPTHLIKTRGQQVTLRCSPKSGHDTVSWYQQALGQGPQFIFQYYEEEERQRGNFPDRFSGHQFPNYSSELNVNALLLGDSALYLCASSAGQGTYEQYFGPGTRLTVT.

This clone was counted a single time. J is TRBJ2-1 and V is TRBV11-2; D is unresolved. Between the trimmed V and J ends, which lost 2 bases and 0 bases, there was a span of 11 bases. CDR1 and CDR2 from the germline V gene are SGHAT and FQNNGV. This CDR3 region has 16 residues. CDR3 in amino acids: CASSLLGLSSYNEQFF. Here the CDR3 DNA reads TGTGCCAGCAGCTTACTGGGCCTGAGCTCCTACAATGAGCAGTTCTTC.

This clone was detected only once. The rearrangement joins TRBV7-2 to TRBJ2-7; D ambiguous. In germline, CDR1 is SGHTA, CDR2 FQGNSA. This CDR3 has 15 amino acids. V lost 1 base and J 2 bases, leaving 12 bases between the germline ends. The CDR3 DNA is TGTGCCAGCAGCTTAGAACGTCGCCAGACCTACGAGCAGTACTTC. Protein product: CASSLERRQTYEQYF.

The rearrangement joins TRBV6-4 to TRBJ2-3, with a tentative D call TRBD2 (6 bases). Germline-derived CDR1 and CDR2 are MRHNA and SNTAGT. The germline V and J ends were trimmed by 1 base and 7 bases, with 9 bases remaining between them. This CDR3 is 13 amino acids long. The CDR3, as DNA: TGTGCCAGCAGTGACTGGGCGGGAAATACGCAGTATTTT. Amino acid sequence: CASSDWAGNTQYF.

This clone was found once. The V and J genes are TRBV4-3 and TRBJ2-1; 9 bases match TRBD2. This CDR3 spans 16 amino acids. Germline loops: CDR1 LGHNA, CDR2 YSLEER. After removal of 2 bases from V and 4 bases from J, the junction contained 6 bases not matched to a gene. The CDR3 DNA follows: TGCGCCAGCAGCCAACCCATAGCGGGAGAATACAATGAGCAGTTCTTC. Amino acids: CASSQPIAGEYNEQFF.

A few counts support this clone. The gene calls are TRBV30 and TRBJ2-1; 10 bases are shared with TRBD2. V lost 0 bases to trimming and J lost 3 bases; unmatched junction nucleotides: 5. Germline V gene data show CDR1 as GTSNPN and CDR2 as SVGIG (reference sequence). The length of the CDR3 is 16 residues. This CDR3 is CAWSVDLAGVYNEQFF. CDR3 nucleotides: TGTGCCTGGAGTGTTGATCTAGCGGGAGTCTACAATGAGCAGTTCTTC.

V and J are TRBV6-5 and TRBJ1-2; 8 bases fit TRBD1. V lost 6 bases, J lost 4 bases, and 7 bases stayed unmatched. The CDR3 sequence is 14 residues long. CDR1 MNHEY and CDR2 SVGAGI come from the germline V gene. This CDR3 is CASRADRGAYGYTF. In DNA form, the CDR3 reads TGTGCCAGCAGGGCTGACAGGGGCGCCTATGGCTACACCTTC.

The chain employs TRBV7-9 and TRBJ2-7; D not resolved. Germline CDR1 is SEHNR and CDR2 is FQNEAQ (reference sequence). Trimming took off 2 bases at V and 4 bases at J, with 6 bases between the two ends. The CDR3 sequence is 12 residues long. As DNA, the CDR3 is TGTGCCAGCAGCTTACAGGTTTACGAGCAGTACTTC. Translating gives CASSLQVYEQYF.

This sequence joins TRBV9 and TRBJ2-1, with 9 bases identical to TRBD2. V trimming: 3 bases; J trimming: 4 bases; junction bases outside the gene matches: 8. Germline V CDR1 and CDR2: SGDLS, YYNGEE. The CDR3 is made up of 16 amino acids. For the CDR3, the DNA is TGTGCCAGCAGCGCCTTTAGCGGGAGTCAATACAATGAGCAGTTCTTC. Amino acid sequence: CASSAFSGSQYNEQFF. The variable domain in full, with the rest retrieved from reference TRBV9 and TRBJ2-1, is DSGVTQTPKHLITATGQRVTLRCSPRSGDLSVYWYQQSLDQGLQFLIQYYNGEERAKGNILERFSAQQFPDLHSELNLSSLELGDSALYFCASSAFSGSQYNEQFFGPGTRLTVL.

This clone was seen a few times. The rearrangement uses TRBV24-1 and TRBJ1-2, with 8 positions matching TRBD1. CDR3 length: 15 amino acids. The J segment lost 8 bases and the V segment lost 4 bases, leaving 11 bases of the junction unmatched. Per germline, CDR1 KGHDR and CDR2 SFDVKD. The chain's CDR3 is CATSEPGQVKEGYTF. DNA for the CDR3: TGTGCCACCAGTGAGCCGGGACAGGTTAAGGAAGGCTACACCTTC.

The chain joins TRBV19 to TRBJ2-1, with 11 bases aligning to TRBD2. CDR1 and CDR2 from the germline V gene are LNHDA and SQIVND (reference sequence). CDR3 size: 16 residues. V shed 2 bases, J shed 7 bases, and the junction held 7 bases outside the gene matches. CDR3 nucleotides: TGTGCCAGTAGTATACTATTAGCGGGAGGGGGGAATGAGCAGTTCTTC. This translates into CASSILLAGGGNEQFF.

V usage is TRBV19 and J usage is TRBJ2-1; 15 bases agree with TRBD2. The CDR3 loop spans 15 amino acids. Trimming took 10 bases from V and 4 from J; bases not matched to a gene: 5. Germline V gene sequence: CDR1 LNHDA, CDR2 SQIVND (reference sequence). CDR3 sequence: CATRTSGRGYNEQFF. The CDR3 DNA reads TGTGCCACCCGGACTAGCGGGAGGGGGTACAATGAGCAGTTCTTC.

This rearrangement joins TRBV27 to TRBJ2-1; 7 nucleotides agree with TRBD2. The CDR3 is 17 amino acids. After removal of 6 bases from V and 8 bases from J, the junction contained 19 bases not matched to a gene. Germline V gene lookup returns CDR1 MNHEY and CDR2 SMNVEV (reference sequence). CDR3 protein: CASSRAVPGLRQDEQFF. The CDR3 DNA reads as TGTGCCAGCAGCCGTGCGGTTCCGGGACTAAGGCAGGATGAGCAGTTCTTC.

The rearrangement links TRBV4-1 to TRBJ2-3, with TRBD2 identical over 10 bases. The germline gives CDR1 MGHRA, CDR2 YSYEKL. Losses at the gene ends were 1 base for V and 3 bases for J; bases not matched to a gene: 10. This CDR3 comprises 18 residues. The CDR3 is CASSQAPSSGSVTDTQYF. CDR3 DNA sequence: TGCGCCAGCAGCCAAGCGCCCTCTAGCGGGAGTGTGACAGATACGCAGTATTTT.

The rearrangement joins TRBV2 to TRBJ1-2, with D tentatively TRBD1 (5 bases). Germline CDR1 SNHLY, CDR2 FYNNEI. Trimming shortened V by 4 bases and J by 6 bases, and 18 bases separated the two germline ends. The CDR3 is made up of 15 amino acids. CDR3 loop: CASSASGGKKDGYTF. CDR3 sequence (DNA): TGTGCCAGCAGTGCATCGGGGGGGAAAAAAGATGGCTACACCTTC. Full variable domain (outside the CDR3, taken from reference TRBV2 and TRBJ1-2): EPEVTQTPSHQVTQMGQEVILRCVPISNHLYFYWYRQILGQKVEFLVSFYNNEISEKSEIFDDQFSVERPDGSNFTLKIRSTKLEDSAMYFCASSASGGKKDGYTFGSGTRLTVV.

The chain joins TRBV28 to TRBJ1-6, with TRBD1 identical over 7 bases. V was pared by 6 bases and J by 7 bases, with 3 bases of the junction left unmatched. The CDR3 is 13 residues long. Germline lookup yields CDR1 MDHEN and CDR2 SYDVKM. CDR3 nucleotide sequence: TGTGCCAGCAGGGGACAGAGGAATTCACCCCTCCACTTT. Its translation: CASRGQRNSPLHF.

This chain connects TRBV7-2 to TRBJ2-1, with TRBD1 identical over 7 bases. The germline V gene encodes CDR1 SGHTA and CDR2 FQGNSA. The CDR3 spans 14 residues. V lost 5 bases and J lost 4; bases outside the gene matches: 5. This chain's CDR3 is CASSPRGTYNEQFF. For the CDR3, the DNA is TGTGCCAGCAGCCCCAGGGGGACATACAATGAGCAGTTCTTC.

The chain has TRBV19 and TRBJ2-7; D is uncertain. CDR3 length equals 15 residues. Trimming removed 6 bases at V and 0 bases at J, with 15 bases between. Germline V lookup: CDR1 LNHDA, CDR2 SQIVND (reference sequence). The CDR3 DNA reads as TGTGCCAGTAGACCTGAGTCGGTTGGCTCCTACGAGCAGTACTTC. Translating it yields CASRPESVGSYEQYF.